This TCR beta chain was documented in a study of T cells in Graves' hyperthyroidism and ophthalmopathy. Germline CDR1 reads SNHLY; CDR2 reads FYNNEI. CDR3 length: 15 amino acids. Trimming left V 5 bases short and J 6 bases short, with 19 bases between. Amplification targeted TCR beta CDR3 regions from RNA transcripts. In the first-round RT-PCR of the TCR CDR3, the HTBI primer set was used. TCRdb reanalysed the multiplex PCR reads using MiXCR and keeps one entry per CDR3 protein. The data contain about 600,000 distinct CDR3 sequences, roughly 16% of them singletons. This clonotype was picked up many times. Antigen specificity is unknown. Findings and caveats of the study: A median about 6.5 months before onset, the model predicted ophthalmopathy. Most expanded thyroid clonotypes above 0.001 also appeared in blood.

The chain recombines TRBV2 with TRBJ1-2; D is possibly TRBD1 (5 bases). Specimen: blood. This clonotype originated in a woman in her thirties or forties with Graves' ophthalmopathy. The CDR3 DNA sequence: TGTGCCAGCAGTCAAAATGACGCGCCGGGGCATGGCTACACCTTC. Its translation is CASSQNDAPGHGYTF.